A selection of T cell receptor beta chains follows, all from one sample in a study of T-cell memory formation after mild COVID-19. TCRdb itself ran the 5' RACE reads through MiXCR, one entry per CDR3 protein. There are 390,000 or so distinct CDR3 sequences in the sample; about 15% occur only once, and under 25% lies in the top ten. Sequencing was performed on PBMCs or a T cell subset sorted from them (not recorded which). The receptors shown here come from a man between 18 and 35 years old who had mild COVID-19 (a few samples of this study predate the infection). Cell type and time point are not known. CDR3s leave out the opening cysteine and the closing phenylalanine or tryptophan. A D gene is named only where the DNA matches it firmly.

v_call	j_call	d_call	cdr3_aa
TRBV4-3	TRBJ1-1	TRBD1	ASSLGQAEAF
TRBV11-3	TRBJ2-1	-	ASSLGGLSTNEQF
TRBV7-8	TRBJ1-6	-	ASSGPQTETVGNSPLH
TRBV3-1	TRBJ1-2	-	ASSQAGDHYGYT
TRBV4-1	TRBJ2-3	-	ASSQHPGQGGTDTQY
TRBV7-2	TRBJ2-1	TRBD2	ASSPSGDSYNEQF
TRBV6-6	TRBJ2-6	-	ASSYAAGGANVLT
TRBV2	TRBJ2-4	-	ASSEVVMVLGKNIQY
TRBV20-1	TRBJ1-1	-	SAPGSSANTEAF
TRBV11-2	TRBJ2-4	-	ASTLGGLWY
TRBV10-3	TRBJ2-1	TRBD2	AISAGGLSNEQF
TRBV7-2	TRBJ2-1	TRBD2	ASSLMAGGNNEQF
TRBV7-9	TRBJ2-5	TRBD2	ASSSHDLSGYETQY
TRBV7-2	TRBJ2-2	-	ASSLGSRRNTGELF
TRBV5-4	TRBJ2-3	-	ASSSDQNTQY
TRBV27	TRBJ2-7	TRBD2	ASSSGTRFHEQY
TRBV7-2	TRBJ2-3	-	ASSPQGTGGTDTQY
TRBV4-2	TRBJ2-1	TRBD2	ASSQGLANEQF
TRBV18	TRBJ2-1	TRBD1	ASSQSSAGTGDNEQF
TRBV7-2	TRBJ1-3	-	ASSYWKEGSGNTIY
TRBV11-2	TRBJ2-7	-	ASTDRTTGEQY
TRBV5-1	TRBJ2-1	TRBD2	ASSEMTSGGADEQF
TRBV30	TRBJ1-5	-	AWSVQRNQPQH
TRBV7-2	TRBJ2-5	TRBD1	ASSITGEETQY
TRBV2	TRBJ2-7	-	ASSENEGREQY
TRBV6-1	TRBJ2-3	-	ASGGTDTDTQY
TRBV18	TRBJ1-4	-	ASSPDSGRGSREKLF
TRBV7-2	TRBJ1-5	-	ASSLAQGGGEPQH
TRBV23-1	TRBJ2-3	-	ASSQSRRTDTQY
TRBV20-1	TRBJ1-5	-	SASAAYQPQH
TRBV5-1	TRBJ2-3	TRBD2	ASSTRGGGPDTQY